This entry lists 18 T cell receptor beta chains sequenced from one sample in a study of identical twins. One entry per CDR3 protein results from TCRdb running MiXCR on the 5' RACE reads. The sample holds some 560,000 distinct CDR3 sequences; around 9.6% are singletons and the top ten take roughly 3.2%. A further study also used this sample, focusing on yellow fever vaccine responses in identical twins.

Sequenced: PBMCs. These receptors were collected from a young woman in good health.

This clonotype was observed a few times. CDR3 DNA: TGCAGCGTTGAGGGCAACCGCAATGAGCAGTTCTTC. This sequence encodes CSVEGNRNEQFF. The rearrangement links TRBV29-1 to TRBJ2-1; D is uncertain. V shed 3 bases and J shed 6 bases, with 9 bases lying between them. Germline lookup yields CDR1 SQVTM and CDR2 ANQGSEA. The length of the CDR3 is 12 residues.

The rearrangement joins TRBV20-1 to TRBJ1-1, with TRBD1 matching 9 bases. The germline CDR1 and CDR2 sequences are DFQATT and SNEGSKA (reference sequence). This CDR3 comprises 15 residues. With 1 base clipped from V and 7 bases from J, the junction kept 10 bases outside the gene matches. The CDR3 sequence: CSARATIQGASEAFF. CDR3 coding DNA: TGCAGTGCTAGAGCGACCATACAGGGGGCGAGTGAAGCTTTCTTT.

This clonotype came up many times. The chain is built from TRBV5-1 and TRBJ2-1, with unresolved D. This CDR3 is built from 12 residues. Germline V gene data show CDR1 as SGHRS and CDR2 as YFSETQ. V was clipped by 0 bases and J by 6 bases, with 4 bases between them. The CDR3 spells CASSLVSNEQFF. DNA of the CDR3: TGCGCCAGCAGCTTGGTATCCAATGAGCAGTTCTTC.

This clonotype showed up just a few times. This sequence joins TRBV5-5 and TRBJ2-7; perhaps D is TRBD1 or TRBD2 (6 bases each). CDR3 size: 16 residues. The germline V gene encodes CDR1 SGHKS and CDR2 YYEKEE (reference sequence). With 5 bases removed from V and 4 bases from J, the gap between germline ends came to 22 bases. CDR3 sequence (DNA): TGTGCCAGCAGACAGGGTGGCTCTCAGGGGAGGTACGAGCAGTACTTC. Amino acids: CASRQGGSQGRYEQYF.

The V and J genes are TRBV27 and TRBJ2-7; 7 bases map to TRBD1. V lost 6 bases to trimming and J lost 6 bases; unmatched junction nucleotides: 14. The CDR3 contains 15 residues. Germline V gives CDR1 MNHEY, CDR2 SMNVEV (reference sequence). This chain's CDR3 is CASSPVTGDYGEQYF. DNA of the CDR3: TGTGCCAGCAGCCCCGTAACAGGGGATTATGGCGAGCAGTACTTC.

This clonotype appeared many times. DNA of the CDR3: TGTGCCAGCAGCTTAGAACCTTACAATGAGCAGTTCTTC. Its translation: CASSLEPYNEQFF. This rearrangement joins TRBV7-8 to TRBJ2-1, with D unclear. The CDR3 runs 13 residues. CDR1 and CDR2 from the germline V gene are SGHVS and FQNEAQ. Deletions cut 1 base from V and 4 bases from J, with 5 bases between.

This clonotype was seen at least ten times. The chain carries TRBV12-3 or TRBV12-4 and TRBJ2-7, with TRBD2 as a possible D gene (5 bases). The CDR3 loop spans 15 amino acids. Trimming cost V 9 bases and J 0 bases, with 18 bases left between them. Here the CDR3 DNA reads TGTGCCAGTACGGAGGCAGCTGGTAGCTCCTACGAGCAGTACTTC. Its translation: CASTEAAGSSYEQYF.

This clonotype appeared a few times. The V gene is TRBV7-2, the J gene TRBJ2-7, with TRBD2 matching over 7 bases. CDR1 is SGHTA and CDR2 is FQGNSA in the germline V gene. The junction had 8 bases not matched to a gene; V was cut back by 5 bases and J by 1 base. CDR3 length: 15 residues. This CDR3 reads CASSTAAGLSYEQYF. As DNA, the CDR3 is TGTGCCAGCAGCACGGCAGCGGGGCTGTCCTACGAGCAGTACTTC.

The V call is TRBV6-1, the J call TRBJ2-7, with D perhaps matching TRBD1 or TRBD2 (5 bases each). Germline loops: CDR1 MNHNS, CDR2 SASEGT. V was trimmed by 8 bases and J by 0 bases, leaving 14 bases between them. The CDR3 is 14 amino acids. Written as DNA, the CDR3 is TGTGCCAGCGGGGGACCCGGAAGCTCCTACGAGCAGTACTTC. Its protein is CASGGPGSSYEQYF.

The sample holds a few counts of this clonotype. CDR3 sequence: CASSFVGNTDTQYF. CDR3 DNA sequence: TGTGCCAGCAGCTTTGTGGGAAACACAGATACGCAGTATTTT. The rearrangement links TRBV5-6 to TRBJ2-3; D gene ambiguous. This CDR3 has 14 amino acids. Trimming removed 2 bases from V and 2 bases from J, with 9 bases in between. Germline V gene sequence: CDR1 SGHDT, CDR2 YYEEEE.

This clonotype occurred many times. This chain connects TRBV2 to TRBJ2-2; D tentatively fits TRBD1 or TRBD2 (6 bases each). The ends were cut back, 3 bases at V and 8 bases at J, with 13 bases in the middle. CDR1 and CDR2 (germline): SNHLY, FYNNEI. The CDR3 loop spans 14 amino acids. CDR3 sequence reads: CASSDSPGAGELFF. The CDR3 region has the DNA TGTGCCAGCAGTGACTCCCCGGGGGCGGGGGAGCTGTTTTTT.

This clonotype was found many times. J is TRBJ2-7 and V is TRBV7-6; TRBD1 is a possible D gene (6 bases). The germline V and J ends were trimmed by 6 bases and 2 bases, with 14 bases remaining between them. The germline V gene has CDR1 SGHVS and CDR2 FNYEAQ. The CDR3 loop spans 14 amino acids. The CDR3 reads CASSLTGNPYEQYF. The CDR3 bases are TGTGCCAGCAGTCTAACAGGGAACCCCTACGAGCAGTACTTC.

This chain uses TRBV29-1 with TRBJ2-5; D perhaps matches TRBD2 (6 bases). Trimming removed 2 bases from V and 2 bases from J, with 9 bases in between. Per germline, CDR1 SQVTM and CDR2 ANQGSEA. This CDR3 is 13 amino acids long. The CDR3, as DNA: TGCAGCGTTGAACTAGCGACTCAAGAGACCCAGTACTTC. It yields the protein CSVELATQETQYF.

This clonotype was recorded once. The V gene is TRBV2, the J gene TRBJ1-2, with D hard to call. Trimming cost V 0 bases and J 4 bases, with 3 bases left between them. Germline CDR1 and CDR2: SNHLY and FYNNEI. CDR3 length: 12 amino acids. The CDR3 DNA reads TGTGCCAGCAGTGAAGCGCTCTATGGCTACACCTTC. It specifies CASSEALYGYTF.

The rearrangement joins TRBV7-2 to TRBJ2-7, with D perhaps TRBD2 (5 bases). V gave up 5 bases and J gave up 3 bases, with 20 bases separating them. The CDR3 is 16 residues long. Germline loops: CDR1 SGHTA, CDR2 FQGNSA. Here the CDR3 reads CASSLNGGGSIYEQYF. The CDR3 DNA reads TGTGCCAGCAGCCTCAACGGAGGTGGTAGCATCTACGAGCAGTACTTC.

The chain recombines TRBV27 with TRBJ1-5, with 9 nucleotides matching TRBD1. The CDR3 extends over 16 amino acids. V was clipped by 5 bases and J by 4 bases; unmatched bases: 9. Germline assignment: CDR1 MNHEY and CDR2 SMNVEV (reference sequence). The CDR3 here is CASSPRTGARNQPQHF. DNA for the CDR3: TGTGCCAGCAGTCCCCGGACAGGGGCTCGTAATCAGCCCCAGCATTTT.

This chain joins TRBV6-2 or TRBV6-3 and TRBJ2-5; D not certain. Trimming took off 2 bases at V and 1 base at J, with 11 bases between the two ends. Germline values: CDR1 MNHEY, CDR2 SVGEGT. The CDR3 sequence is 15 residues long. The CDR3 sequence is CASSYGGLGQETQYF. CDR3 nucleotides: TGTGCCAGCAGTTACGGTGGGCTAGGCCAAGAGACCCAGTACTTC.

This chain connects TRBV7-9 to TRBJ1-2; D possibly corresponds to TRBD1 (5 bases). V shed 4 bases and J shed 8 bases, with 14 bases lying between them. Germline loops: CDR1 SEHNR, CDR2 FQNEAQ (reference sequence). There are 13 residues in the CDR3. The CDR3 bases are TGTGCCAGCAGCTCCCCAGGGTTAGGCGGCTACACCTTC. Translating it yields CASSSPGLGGYTF.